The present TCR beta chain was sequenced within a study of tumor and adjacent non-tumor tissue in lung cancer. Study in general: Patients were aged roughly 30 to 76, fewer than twelve men and about five women, stage I to III.

About this clonotype itself: What it binds is not known.

Three rounds of nested PCR, following a modified ARM-PCR protocol, produced the TCRbeta library. TCRdb ran MiXCR on the multiplex PCR reads and lists one entry per CDR3 protein. There are 85,000 to 130,000 distinct CDR3 sequences in the sample; 60% to 80% occur only once, and roughly 20% lies in the top ten. No cell sorting was done before RNA was extracted from the tissue. Distant lung tissue was collected more than 3 cm away from the tumor edge. General observations from the study: Tumor TCR diversity, when higher, was linked to shorter survival. Compared with tumor, normal lung showed significantly lower TCR diversity.

This receptor was obtained from a man aged 30 to 39 with non-small cell lung cancer. Sequencing used distant non-tumor lung tissue.

For the CDR3, the DNA is TGTGCCAGTAGCCACGGGGGACTAACCAACGAGCAGTACTTC. This sequence encodes CASSHGGLTNEQYF. The genes are TRBV11-1 and TRBJ2-7; 7 bases agree with TRBD2. Germline V gives CDR1 SGHAT, CDR2 FQDESV (reference sequence). V lost 9 bases, J lost 5 bases, and 13 bases stayed unmatched. The CDR3 loop spans 14 amino acids.